This T cell receptor beta chain is from a study of cytomegalovirus exposure and HLA in healthy donors. Comments on this clone: The antigen is not known.

Study-level results: Later genetic work tied a missense DCLRE1C variant to beta-chain V and J trimming. Most likely, a cluster of highly shared sequence variants arose as a sequencing artifact.

Healthy bone marrow donors made up the cohort. 13 Jbeta primers and 60 Vbeta primers were used for the PCR. The protocol was immunoSEQ multiplex PCR, while the TCRdb copy is restricted to in-frame clones and leaves out a portion. The sample yields 180,000 or so clones, around 88% seen once. The CDR3 has 15 amino acids. The V gene's germline CDR1 is SGHNT and CDR2 YYREEE (reference sequence). V lost 6 bases, J lost 0 bases, and 15 bases lay in between. This chain links TRBV5-4 with TRBJ1-2; D gene uncertain. This sequence originates from a woman in her thirties in good health and CMV-seronegative. The sample consisted of PBMCs. The CDR3 DNA reads as TGTGCCAGCACCTTCCCCGGTCAATCTAACTATGGCTACACCTTC. It yields the protein CASTFPGQSNYGYTF.